This TCR beta chain was identified during a study of cytomegalovirus exposure and HLA in healthy donors. To note about this clone: The antigen remains undetermined.

Study-wide findings and caveats: Investigators reported fewer than 200 TCR beta chains as tied to cytomegalovirus. Versus the roughly 690-donor mean, an Asian-associated ancestry cluster reportedly showed fewer N-insertions in a later analysis. Most CMV-associated TCR beta chains were later found to appear HLA-restricted.

PCR amplification relied on 60 Vbeta primers (plus 13 Jbeta primers). Authors' analysis steps: Roughly 12 million of tens of millions of unique TCR beta chains were shared, per a later count. Libraries were prepared by immunoSEQ multiplex PCR; TCRdb keeps only in-frame clonotypes and omits some of them. Clonal size and the V and J genes are those of that table, whereas D and trimming came from the DNA. The sample includes under 150,000 clones, over 70% of them seen just once. Germline values: CDR1 ENHRY, CDR2 SYGVKD. The V gene end was trimmed by 5 bases and the J gene end by 7 bases; junction bases not matched to a gene: 6. The length of the CDR3 is 14 residues.

V gene TRBV10-3 combines with J gene TRBJ1-5; the match to TRBD1 covers 9 bases. The source is a woman aged 40 to 50 in good health and CMV-seronegative. Input material: PBMCs. Here the CDR3 DNA reads TGTGCCATCAGTCTACAGGGGGCCAGGCAGCCCCAGCATTTT. Protein sequence: CAISLQGARQPQHF.